The rows below give T cell receptor beta chains drawn from one sample of a study of blood T cell repertoires in COVID-19. Data came from immunoSEQ multiplex PCR; TCRdb stores just in-frame clones and leaves some out. The data contain approximately 170,000 clones, around 82% of them seen just once; the ten biggest clones take up 6.5% to 7.5%. The material sequenced was peripheral blood. These receptor sequences come from a man older than 75 with COVID-19, enrolled during active disease. CDR3s leave out the opening cysteine and the closing phenylalanine or tryptophan.

j_gene | v_gene | CDR3aa
TRBJ1-1 | TRBV6-6 | ASRGDIRHEAF
TRBJ2-7 | TRBV10-3 | AISEPWGGAPYEQY
TRBJ1-6 | TRBV11-2 | ASSFSGSYNSPLH
TRBJ2-1 | TRBV18 | ASSPPGGGGHNEQF
TRBJ1-5 | TRBV7-2 | ASSLGTVGLQPQH
TRBJ2-1 | TRBV7-9 | ASSRAGVEQF
TRBJ2-1 | TRBV4-2 | ASSQPSGGTNEQF
TRBJ2-3 | TRBV11-2 | ASSLRLAVDTQY
TRBJ1-2 | TRBV5-1 | ASSWDFRNYGYT
TRBJ1-5 | TRBV7-2 | ASSLGGTGYQPQH
TRBJ2-3 | TRBV6-4 | ASSVDRVSDTQY
TRBJ1-1 | TRBV6-5 | ASSGQGDTEAF
TRBJ2-1 | TRBV6-2/TRBV6-3 | ASSYSRTSYNEQF
TRBJ2-7 | TRBV5-4 | ASSLGTGSPYEQY
TRBJ2-5 | TRBV6-6 | ASRTGGVTGTQY
TRBJ1-2 | TRBV5-1 | ASSLSIVDRANYGYT
TRBJ1-2 | TRBV6-5 | ASTTTGVYGYT
TRBJ1-4 | TRBV9 | ASSVGLTNEKLF
TRBJ1-4 | TRBV15 | ATSRDLTGPINEKLF
TRBJ1-2 | TRBV5-1 | ASSGTGKPFYGYT
TRBJ1-6 | TRBV5-1 | ASSHDSSYNSPLH
TRBJ2-7 | TRBV6-5 | ASSYGAGGTYEQY
TRBJ1-5 | TRBV6-5 | ASSSTGSNQPQH
TRBJ1-3 | TRBV5-1 | ASSRRPGENTIY
TRBJ1-6 | TRBV5-1 | ASSRGGQGNSPLH
TRBJ1-4 | TRBV14 | ASGTQEGGEKLF
TRBJ2-2 | TRBV7-3 | ASSPGVADTGELF
TRBJ1-2 | TRBV6-6 | ASSRTANYGYT
TRBJ2-2 | TRBV5-4 | ASSPREGGAGELF
TRBJ2-7 | TRBV7-2 | ASSFDRFSYEQY
TRBJ2-5 | TRBV4-2 | ASSQDRSGGPRDETQY
TRBJ1-1 | TRBV18 | ASSPRQNTEAF
TRBJ2-3 | TRBV18 | ASSPGVPRGASDTQY
TRBJ2-4 | TRBV3-1/TRBV3-2 | ASSQGGGPLAKNIQY
TRBJ2-1 | TRBV5-1 | ASSFAQTNEQF
TRBJ1-4 | TRBV20-1 | SALADEKLF
TRBJ2-7 | TRBV27 | ASSLLQGSYEQY
TRBJ1-2 | TRBV4-3 | ASSHSGTGNGYT
TRBJ1-5 | TRBV19 | ASSDRVRQPQH
TRBJ1-1 | TRBV10-3 | ATRQGYTEAF
TRBJ2-7 | TRBV3-1/TRBV3-2 | ASSQASGGSFAEQY
TRBJ1-2 | TRBV28 | ASRNKYGYT
TRBJ2-5 | TRBV5-4 | ASSRERSETQY
TRBJ1-6 | TRBV9 | ASSATPEAPLH
TRBJ1-5 | TRBV10-3 | AISGGQGANQPQH
TRBJ2-2 | TRBV5-4 | ASSDRSSNTGELF
TRBJ1-4 | TRBV4-3 | ASSPQGPNEKLF